This T cell receptor (beta chain) appears in the sequencing data of a study of cytomegalovirus exposure and HLA in healthy donors (dated by TCRdb to the late 2010s). Regarding the research as a whole: According to an earlier analysis of around 600 of the donors, roughly 180 million T cells yielded over 100 million unique TCR beta sequences and around 300 Gb of sequence data. Among about 410 genotyped donors of the cohort, an average of around 240,000 unique TCR beta nucleotide sequences was sequenced per donor, of which roughly 17% were non-productive. Among the roughly 400 genotyped donors, under 90% belonged to the genetic ancestry cluster associated with self-reported Caucasian donors. The number of typed donors differed by locus: 629-630 for A, B, C, DRB1 and DQB1; some 500 for DQA1; 606 for DPA1; and about 450 for DPB1. Every repertoire in the discovery cohort had been generated on one and the same sequencing platform. Donor age, sex, ethnicity and CMV serostatus were collected together with the repertoire data. Rather than drawing on any new phenotypic data, the later analysis identified candidate immune exposures from TCR beta sequences and the way those sequences occurred across donors. To predict cytomegalovirus infection status, the study brought together high-throughput TCR immunosequencing, statistical association of individual TCRs with disease status, and machine learning. In a later genetic analysis, genome-wide SNP genotypes for about 65% of the 666 donors were used, and that subset was treated as a discovery cohort. An earlier analysis of more than 450 of the donors used high-throughput TCR beta sequencing to judge whether each TCR beta V gene segment behaved as functional or pseudogenic. In a later analysis, previously published TCR beta repertoires from 670 or so donors were re-analyzed and high-resolution HLA genotyping was added so that TCR occurrence patterns could be studied. Using immunosequencing, the study profiled T cell repertoires from 666 subjects and related those repertoires to cytomegalovirus serostatus. HLA typing covered class I and class II loci at four-digit resolution. Because of strong linkage in the cohort, roughly 5 DR-DQ haplotypes were treated as single units for association and clustering. The study aimed to test whether signatures of past pathogen exposure could be identified by cataloging public T cell receptors. A separate validation cohort of about 110 different subjects was used in addition to the approximately 610-subject first cohort. An early release covering around 630 HLA-typed donors comprised approximately 290 gigabases of sequencing data and 65 million to 100 million unique TCR sequences.

As concerns this clone: Its antigen remains undetermined. No qualities accompany the bases; no much larger clone lies one base away.

The research as a whole found: In an earlier analysis of about 540 of the donors, most TCR beta V segments were observed in productive rearrangements about 87% or about 30% of the time, broadly matching IMGT annotations. Some 15 rarely observed V segments, including chromosome 9 orphons, were excluded from the earlier analysis of a few hundred of the donors because counts were too low. A later genetic analysis reported fewer N-insertions in productive TCRs among donors in an Asian-associated ancestry cluster than the approximately 670-donor mean. At a false discovery rate of 0.05, a later analysis linked about 16,000 TCR beta sequences to specific HLA alleles. CMV serostatus was the only immune exposure information available for the cohort. Roughly uniform sequencing depth across donors was assumed in presence/absence analyses, although this assumption may not hold. According to a later analysis, parvovirus B19, influenza, CMV and Epstein-Barr virus appeared linked to several top co-occurrence clusters. In a later analysis, most CMV-associated TCR beta chains were found to appear HLA-restricted, with HLA associations seemingly driven largely by CMV exposure. V-gene and J-gene trimming of TCR beta chains was associated with a missense DCLRE1C variant in a later genetic analysis, and the association was replicated in an independent cohort. Correlated functional status among segregating V segments might reflect linkage disequilibrium, but an unknown experimental factor could not be ruled out. The classifier was reported to diagnose cytomegalovirus status with high specificity and sensitivity in both the original cohort and the validation cohort. The study gave a list of some 150 TCR beta chains associated with cytomegalovirus. Across donors, most TCR sequences were observed very rarely, whereas some public TCRs were present in many individuals. According to the authors, the approach could potentially be generalized to other disease states and immunological phenotypes. When HLA alleles, especially DR and DQ, strongly co-occurred, attributing TCR associations to individual alleles was difficult. In a later analysis, the rate of TCR association differed among HLA loci, with DRB1 alleles having the most associated TCRs and HLA-C alleles having the fewest. Because HLA typing was unavailable for some donors at each locus, only the typed subset was used in association tests. The cohort was sequenced for TCR beta chains only, and without alpha or paired-chain data the features that could be detected were limited. A group of highly shared sequence variants was considered likely to be a technical artifact of the sequencing pipeline. Compared with equally common non-associated chains, HLA-associated TCR beta chains in a later analysis were more clonally expanded and had lower generation probabilities. A further reported finding was that TCR beta sequences accurately predicted the HLA-A and HLA-B alleles for most subjects in the first cohort. Three of the identified cytomegalovirus-associated TCR beta chains were confirmed in vitro to be specific for cytomegalovirus antigens.

The protocol used for the library was the immunoSEQ multiplex PCR assay. The multiplex PCR relied on a mix of 60 forward primers for TCR Vbeta segments and 13 reverse primers for TCR Jbeta segments. A multiplex PCR assay on genomic DNA amplified the CDR3 region of rearranged TCR beta genes. The Illumina HiSeq System was used to sequence the amplified TCR beta libraries as 87-base-pair reads. On the authors' methods: A later analysis counted about 80 million unique TCR beta chains across the roughly 700 repertoires, and some 11 million of these chains were shared by at least two donors. Raw reads were error-corrected and collapsed into unique sequences with a nearest-neighbor algorithm that merged closely related sequences to remove PCR and sequencing errors. To assign V, D and J gene segments, CDR3 sequences were aligned to IMGT reference sequences. For a sequence to be retained, a match of at least six nucleotides was required to both a V gene segment and a J gene segment. A rearrangement was called productive if the CDR3 had no stop codons and remained in frame with V and J, and every other rearrangement was called non-productive. Following IMGT convention, CDR3 was defined as the stretch from the second conserved V-encoded cysteine to the conserved J-encoded phenylalanine. The earlier analysis of some 580 of the donors excluded any sequence lacking an unambiguous match to a single V gene segment. An earlier analysis of around 600 of the donors classified V segments as functional when productive rearrangements were above 56.7% and as segregating when the standard deviation between donors was above 5%. A statistical classification framework was built for diagnosing cytomegalovirus status from the catalog of TCR beta chain sequences. In a later analysis, TCR nucleotide sequences were compared against IMGT/GENE-DB human TR gene sequences so that V and J genes could be assigned. A later analysis assigned CDR3 sequences and most-parsimonious VDJ recombination scenarios with the TCRdist pipeline. A later analysis defined each TCR beta chain by its CDR3 amino acid sequence plus V-gene family, and excluded reads lacking a unique V-gene family. As a way to deal with suspected cross-contamination and a sequencing artifact, a later analysis dropped 450 to 600 nucleotide sequences that were highly shared and had low generation probability. For each public chain, a later analysis derived a clonal expansion index from normalized ranks of inferred template counts within each repertoire. In a later analysis, generation probabilities were computed with a VDJ recombination model fitted to out-of-frame rearrangements, and the resulting probabilities were checked against IGoR. In a later analysis, hypergeometric tests were used to score TCR-TCR, TCR-HLA and TCR-CMV co-occurrence, with a repertoire-size bias correction applied to TCR pairs. A later analysis estimated false discovery rates by permuting HLA or CMV assignments 20 times. In a later analysis, co-occurring TCRs were grouped using DBSCAN, and TCRdist sequence similarity was added for clustering within HLA-allele-positive subsets. Repertoires with fewer than 30,000 or more than 120,000 public chains, plus five repertoires with anomalous nucleotide sharing, were excluded from co-occurrence clustering. TCRdb mirrors the immuneACCESS table, restricted to in-frame sequences. Some clones are absent from its copies; in checked studies, under half trace to an unresolved V gene, and the reason for the others is unknown. Clonal size and the V and J genes are those of that table, whereas D and trimming came from the DNA. This sample holds 100,000 to 150,000 clones; over 9.5% were observed only once. Under 6% of the sample comes from the top ten.

The cohort comprised around 700 healthy bone marrow donors. Cohort members were all nominally healthy when sampled, although unrecorded immune exposures were likely present. The donor was CMV seropositive and was included in the group of approximately 300 seropositive cohort members. Every donor gave a peripheral blood sample, and the peripheral blood mononuclear cells from that sample were used for TCR beta sequencing. The Qiagen DNeasy Blood Extraction Kit was used to extract genomic DNA from the blood cell samples. The source of this sequence is a young woman in good health and CMV-seropositive. Input material: PBMCs.

The DNA sequence is as follows: TGTGCCAGCAGCCCTACAGGGGCGGATCAGCCCCAGCATTTT. This encodes CASSPTGADQPQHF. Recombination linked TRBV7-6 to TRBJ1-5; TRBD1 matches 7 bases in the middle. From cysteine to phenylalanine, the CDR3 is 14 amino acids long. The read is trimmed to its CDR3 DNA, 42 bases read in frame from base 1. Germline trimming amounts to 5 bases on V and 5 bases on J, with 6 as the count of junction bases outside the gene matches. From the germline V gene, CDR1 is SGHVS and CDR2 is FNYEAQ.